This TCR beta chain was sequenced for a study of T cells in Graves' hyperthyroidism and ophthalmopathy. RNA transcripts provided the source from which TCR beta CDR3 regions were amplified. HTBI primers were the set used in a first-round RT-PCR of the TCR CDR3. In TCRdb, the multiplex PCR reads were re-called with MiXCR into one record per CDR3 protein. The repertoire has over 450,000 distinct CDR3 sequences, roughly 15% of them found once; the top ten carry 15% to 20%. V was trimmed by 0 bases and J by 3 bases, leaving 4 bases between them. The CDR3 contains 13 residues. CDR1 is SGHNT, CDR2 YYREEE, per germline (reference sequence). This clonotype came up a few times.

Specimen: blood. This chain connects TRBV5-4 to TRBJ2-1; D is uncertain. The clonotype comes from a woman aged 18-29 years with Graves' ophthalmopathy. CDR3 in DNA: TGTGCCAGCAGCTTGGCGATCTACAATGAGCAGTTCTTC. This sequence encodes CASSLAIYNEQFF. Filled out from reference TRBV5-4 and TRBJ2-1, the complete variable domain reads ETGVTQSPTHLIKTRGQQVTLRCSSQSGHNTVSWYQQALGQGPQFIFQYYREEENGRGNFPPRFSGLQFPNYSSELNVNALELDDSALYLCASSLAIYNEQFFGPGTRLTVL.